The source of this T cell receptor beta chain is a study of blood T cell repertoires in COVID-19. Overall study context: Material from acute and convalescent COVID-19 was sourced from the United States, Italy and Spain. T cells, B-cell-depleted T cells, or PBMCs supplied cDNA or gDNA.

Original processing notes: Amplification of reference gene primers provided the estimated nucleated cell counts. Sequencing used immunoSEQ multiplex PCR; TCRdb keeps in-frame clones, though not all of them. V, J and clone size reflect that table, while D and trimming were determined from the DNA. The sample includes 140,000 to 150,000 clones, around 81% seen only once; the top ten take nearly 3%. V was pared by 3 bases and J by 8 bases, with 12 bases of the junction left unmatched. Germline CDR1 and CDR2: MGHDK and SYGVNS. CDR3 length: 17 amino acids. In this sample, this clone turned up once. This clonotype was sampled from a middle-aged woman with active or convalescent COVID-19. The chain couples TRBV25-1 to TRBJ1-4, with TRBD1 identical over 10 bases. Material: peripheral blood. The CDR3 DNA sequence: TGTGCCAGCAGTGACCCCGGGACAGGGGTTTTACAGGAAAAACTGTTTTTT. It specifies CASSDPGTGVLQEKLFF.